This T cell receptor (beta chain) was sequenced for a study of T cell responses to AZD1222 COVID-19 vaccine. The data were produced by immunoSEQ multiplex PCR, yet TCRdb's version contains in-frame clones alone and is incomplete. This sample has some 30,000 clones, with approximately 90% found just once. V lost 3 bases and J 5 bases, leaving 17 bases between the germline ends. The CDR3 is 15 residues long. The germline gives CDR1 SGHKS, CDR2 YYEKEE (reference sequence). The sequence was collected from an adult in good health. The chain joins TRBV5-5 to TRBJ2-5; D perhaps matches TRBD2 (7 bases). Source: peripheral blood, taken on day 0 of AZD1222 vaccination. CDR3 sequence: CASSWPRGGAETQYF. The CDR3 DNA reads as TGTGCCAGCAGCTGGCCCCGCGGGGGCGCCGAGACCCAGTACTTC. The entire variable domain, with the rest obtained from reference TRBV5-5 and TRBJ2-5, is as follows: DAGVTQSPTHLIKTRGQQVTLRCSPISGHKSVSWYQQVLGQGPQFIFQYYEKEERGRGNFPDRFSARQFPNYSSELNVNALLLGDSALYLCASSWPRGGAETQYFGPGTRLLVL.